The 32 T cell receptor beta chains reported below all come from one sample, sequenced in a study of T cells after yellow fever vaccination. One entry per CDR3 protein results from TCRdb running MiXCR on the 5' RACE reads. The sample contains around 350,000 distinct CDR3 sequences, more than 5.5% of which appear only once. Sample: PBMCs, taken 5 days after the yellow fever booster vaccination. Receptor source: a man aged 25-45 years who received the YFV17D yellow fever vaccine.

This clonotype has more than one count but fewer than ten. The chain recombines TRBV15 with TRBJ2-5, with 15 nucleotides matching TRBD2. J gave up 4 bases and V 0 bases, and 0 bases lay outside the gene matches. CDR1 is LNHNV, CDR2 YYDKDF, per germline (reference sequence). The CDR3 sequence is 16 residues long. The CDR3 protein is CATSREGLAGGETQYF. For the CDR3, the DNA is TGTGCCACCAGCAGAGAGGGACTAGCGGGGGGAGAGACCCAGTACTTC.

This clonotype has at least ten counts. V gene TRBV6-1 combines with J gene TRBJ2-6; 11 bases match TRBD1. The CDR3 sequence is 18 residues long. Germline V gene sequence: CDR1 MNHNS, CDR2 SASEGT. V was clipped by 6 bases and J by 0 bases; unmatched bases: 7. The CDR3 nucleotides are TGTGCCAGCAGGCCCCGGGACAGGGGGATCTCTGGGGCCAACGTCCTGACTTTC. Translated, it gives CASRPRDRGISGANVLTF.

This clonotype has ten or more counts. The chain has TRBV3-1 and TRBJ2-5; unclear D gene. The germline V and J ends were trimmed by 3 bases and 1 base, with 6 bases remaining between them. Germline CDR1 and CDR2: LGHDT and YNNKEL (reference sequence). CDR3 length equals 13 residues. The CDR3: CASSQGSQETQYF. The CDR3, as DNA: TGTGCCAGCAGCCAGGGCAGCCAAGAGACCCAGTACTTC.

The chain carries TRBV4-2 and TRBJ2-3; 8 nucleotides align to TRBD2. V lost 0 bases to trimming and J lost 13 bases; unmatched junction nucleotides: 18. The CDR3 is made up of 17 amino acids. Per germline, CDR1 LGHNA and CDR2 YNFKEQ. The CDR3, as DNA: TGTGCCAGCAGCCAAGATCTTCCGGGACTAGAACTGGGGGCGAAGTATTTT. Amino acids: CASSQDLPGLELGAKYF.

The J gene is TRBJ1-4, the V gene TRBV15; tentative D call: TRBD1 (6 bases). V dropped 3 bases and J dropped 8 bases, with 10 bases sitting between them. Germline CDR1 and CDR2: LNHNV and YYDKDF (reference sequence). The CDR3 length is 13 residues. The CDR3 here is CATSRAGGEKLFF. CDR3 coding DNA: TGTGCCACCAGCAGGGCCGGGGGCGAAAAACTGTTTTTT.

The V call is TRBV29-1, the J call TRBJ2-1, with 9 bases lining up with TRBD2. The length of the CDR3 is 15 residues. V shed 7 bases, J shed 4 bases, and the junction held 11 bases outside the gene matches. Germline V lookup: CDR1 SQVTM, CDR2 ANQGSEA. The CDR3 DNA follows: TGCAGCGCCGAGGGCGGGAGGGAAAAATACAATGAGCAGTTCTTC. As protein: CSAEGGREKYNEQFF.

This clonotype appeared many times. The genes are TRBV2 and TRBJ2-7, with 10 bases aligning to TRBD2. The length of the CDR3 is 15 residues. The trim removed 1 base at V and 1 base at J, leaving 1 base unmatched. CDR1 is SNHLY, CDR2 FYNNEI, per germline. CDR3 sequence reads: CASSEEGLASYEQYF. CDR3 coding DNA: TGTGCCAGCAGTGAAGAGGGACTAGCGTCCTACGAGCAGTACTTC.

This clonotype showed up many times. The chain has TRBV7-2 and TRBJ2-1; D tentatively reads TRBD1 or TRBD2 (6 bases each). Per germline, CDR1 SGHTA and CDR2 FQGNSA. The CDR3 covers 16 residues. Trimming cost V 2 bases and J 12 bases, with 23 bases left between them. The CDR3 spells CASSLRGVHPPGGQFF. CDR3 DNA sequence: TGTGCCAGCAGCTTAAGGGGGGTTCACCCTCCAGGAGGGCAGTTCTTC.

This clonotype showed up just a few times. V and J are TRBV3-1 and TRBJ2-3; tentative D call: TRBD2 (6 bases). The CDR3 contains 15 residues. Trimming stripped 1 base from V and 5 bases from J, with 13 bases between. In germline, CDR1 is LGHDT, CDR2 YNNKEL (reference sequence). CDR3 coding DNA: TGTGCCAGCAGCCAAGTTTCGGGGGTAGGAGATACGCAGTATTTT. This sequence encodes CASSQVSGVGDTQYF.

This clonotype was counted at least ten times. The rearrangement links TRBV7-2 to TRBJ2-1, with TRBD2 matching 7 bases. CDR3 length equals 17 residues. CDR1 is SGHTA and CDR2 is FQGNSA in the germline V gene. Losses at the gene ends were 5 bases for V and 0 bases for J; bases not matched to a gene: 10. CDR3 coding DNA: TGTGCCAGCAGCCAGACCCCCTCTAGCGGCTCCTACAATGAGCAGTTCTTC. Protein product: CASSQTPSSGSYNEQFF.

This clonotype was seen a few times. The chain combines TRBV5-6 with TRBJ2-1; D is unresolved. CDR3 length: 15 amino acids. Deletions cut 2 bases from V and 0 bases from J, with 9 bases between. Germline CDR1 and CDR2: SGHDT and YYEEEE. The CDR3 nucleotides are TGTGCCAGCAGCTTTGACCTCTCCTCCTACAATGAGCAGTTCTTC. Translation gives CASSFDLSSYNEQFF.

The chain employs TRBV24-1 and TRBJ2-7, with D perhaps matching TRBD1 (5 bases). The germline CDR1 and CDR2 sequences are KGHDR and SFDVKD. CDR3 length: 15 residues. Trimming stripped 3 bases from V and 3 bases from J, with 14 bases between. This chain's CDR3 is CATSDPGHGHYEQYF. DNA of the CDR3: TGTGCCACCAGTGATCCCGGACATGGCCACTACGAGCAGTACTTC.

This clonotype was observed a handful of times. The chain combines TRBV15 with TRBJ2-1; either TRBD1 or TRBD2 may supply D (9 bases each). Germline values: CDR1 LNHNV, CDR2 YYDKDF (reference sequence). This CDR3 is built from 20 residues. V lost 3 bases, J lost 8 bases, and 32 bases lay in between. The DNA of the CDR3 is TGTGCCACCAGCAGCGTCGGACAGGGGCTCAGGCTAGCGGGAATGTATGAGCAGTTCTTC. Its protein is CATSSVGQGLRLAGMYEQFF.

The table lists this clonotype with many counts. The chain combines TRBV7-2 with TRBJ2-1; D possibly corresponds to TRBD2 (6 bases). The germline V and J ends were trimmed by 2 bases and 7 bases, with 21 bases remaining between them. CDR3 size: 17 residues. The germline gives CDR1 SGHTA, CDR2 FQGNSA. DNA of the CDR3: TGTGCCAGCAGCTTATCGTTTCTATCGGGAGTGTCTAATGAGCAGTTCTTC. Protein product: CASSLSFLSGVSNEQFF.

This clonotype was seen only a few times. The chain uses TRBV6-5 and TRBJ2-7; TRBD2 agrees at 10 bases. This CDR3 has 15 residues. Per germline, CDR1 MNHEY and CDR2 SVGAGI. V gave up 0 bases and J gave up 3 bases; unmatched junction bases: 2. The CDR3 region has the DNA TGTGCCAGCAGTTACTCTTCTAGCGGGAGCTACGAGCAGTACTTC. Amino acid sequence: CASSYSSSGSYEQYF.

This clonotype was recorded at least ten times. This chain connects TRBV7-2 to TRBJ2-5, with no clear D. Trimming shortened V by 1 base and J by 4 bases, and 7 bases separated the two germline ends. CDR3 length: 13 residues. The germline gives CDR1 SGHTA, CDR2 FQGNSA. CDR3 amino acids: CASSLGAIETQYF. The CDR3 region has the DNA TGTGCCAGCAGCTTAGGGGCGATAGAGACCCAGTACTTC.

The chain is built from TRBV20-1 and TRBJ2-5; 7 positions agree with TRBD2. The ends lost 3 bases at V and 3 bases at J; junction bases unmatched: 10. The CDR3 sequence is 15 residues long. CDR1 and CDR2 from the germline V gene are DFQATT and SNEGSKA (reference sequence). In DNA, the CDR3 is TGCAGTGCTAGGCTAGCGGAAACTCCGAAAGAGACCCAGTACTTC. Its protein is CSARLAETPKETQYF.

The sample holds a few counts of this clonotype. The genes are TRBV15 and TRBJ2-3, with D perhaps assigned TRBD1 or TRBD2 (5 bases each). Looked up from germline, CDR1 is LNHNV and CDR2 is YYDKDF (reference sequence). The CDR3 is 14 residues long. Deletions cut 5 bases from V and 4 bases from J, with 13 bases between. The CDR3 nucleotides read TGTGCCACCAGCCGACAGCTGGGAGCAGATACGCAGTATTTT. It specifies CATSRQLGADTQYF. The full variable domain, rest sourced from reference TRBV15 and TRBJ2-3, is DAMVIQNPRYQVTQFGKPVTLSCSQTLNHNVMYWYQQKSSQAPKLLFHYYDKDFNNEADTPDNFQSRRPNTSFCFLDIRSPGLGDTAMYLCATSRQLGADTQYFGPGTRLTVL.

V usage is TRBV20-1 and J usage is TRBJ1-1, with D possibly being TRBD1 (5 bases). Germline CDR1 reads DFQATT; CDR2 reads SNEGSKA (reference sequence). The CDR3 extends over 13 amino acids. Trimming pared 4 bases from V and 1 base from J, leaving 10 bases between. DNA for the CDR3: TGCAGTGCTAAACCAGGGCAGAACACTGAAGCTTTCTTT. Its translation: CSAKPGQNTEAFF.

This chain connects TRBV7-2 to TRBJ1-2, with D possibly matching TRBD1 (6 bases). Trimming cost V 5 bases and J 2 bases, with 15 bases left between them. From germline, CDR1 is SGHTA and CDR2 FQGNSA. There are 15 residues in the CDR3. As DNA, the CDR3 is TGTGCCAGCAGCGTCGGACAGCTAAGCAACTATGGCTACACCTTC. It is translated as CASSVGQLSNYGYTF.

This clonotype was found a few times. J is TRBJ2-1 and V is TRBV7-3; TRBD2 is a possible D gene (6 bases). CDR1 SGHTA and CDR2 FQGTGA come from the germline V gene. The CDR3 is 13 residues long. Trimming cost V 3 bases and J 7 bases, with 10 bases left between them. The CDR3 DNA reads as TGTGCCAGCAGCTTCATGGGGGGAAATGAGCAGTTCTTC. Its translation: CASSFMGGNEQFF.

The chain recombines TRBV12-3 or TRBV12-4 with TRBJ2-6; 7 bases line up with TRBD1. The CDR3 consists of 17 residues. J was trimmed by 4 bases and V by 8 bases; bases with no gene match: 14. The CDR3 loop reads CASQAQGLNAGANVLTF. CDR3 nucleotide sequence: TGTGCCAGCCAGGCACAGGGGTTGAATGCAGGGGCCAACGTCCTGACTTTC.

In its sample, this clonotype was seen a few times. The rearrangement joins TRBV20-1 to TRBJ2-1; the D gene is possibly TRBD2 (5 bases). Germline CDR1 is DFQATT and CDR2 is SNEGSKA (reference sequence). CDR3 size: 13 residues. V lost 6 bases and J 9 bases, leaving 18 bases between the germline ends. CDR3: CSAEGPARTEQFF. The CDR3 DNA reads TGCAGTGCAGAGGGTCCTGCTCGCACTGAGCAGTTCTTC.

This clonotype was recorded a few times. The CDR3 spells CASSPEGLYSYNEQFF. The CDR3 DNA is TGCGCCAGCAGCCCGGAGGGACTATATTCCTACAATGAGCAGTTCTTC. The chain carries TRBV5-1 and TRBJ2-1, with 7 positions matching TRBD2. Germline CDR1 is SGHRS and CDR2 is YFSETQ. V shed 4 bases, J shed 1 base, and the junction held 8 bases outside the gene matches. The CDR3 totals 16 residues.

The rearrangement links TRBV24-1 to TRBJ2-3; no clear D. The germline V and J ends were trimmed by 5 bases and 0 bases, with 5 bases remaining between them. Per the germline V gene, CDR1 is KGHDR and CDR2 is SFDVKD. The CDR3 is 13 amino acids. The CDR3: CATSAGSTDTQYF. CDR3 sequence (DNA): TGTGCCACCAGTGCAGGAAGCACAGATACGCAGTATTTT.

This clonotype was observed at least ten times. V gene TRBV5-1 combines with J gene TRBJ2-3; the D is unclear. There are 13 residues in the CDR3. V gave up 2 bases and J gave up 3 bases, with 7 bases separating them. Germline V CDR1 and CDR2: SGHRS, YFSETQ. The CDR3, as DNA: TGCGCCAGCAGCTTAGGAGAGACAGATACGCAGTATTTT. The encoded protein is CASSLGETDTQYF.

V gene TRBV20-1 combines with J gene TRBJ1-3; D is unresolved. V lost 4 bases, J lost 0 bases, and 16 bases lay in between. The CDR3 runs to 16 residues. Germline CDR1 DFQATT, CDR2 SNEGSKA (reference sequence). The CDR3 DNA reads as TGCAGTGCTACAGATGCGCCGGGCAACTCTGGAAACACCATATATTTT. This sequence encodes CSATDAPGNSGNTIYF.

A few counts support this clonotype. The chain recombines TRBV12-3 or TRBV12-4 with TRBJ2-7, with 10 bases lining up with TRBD2. With 2 bases clipped from V and 4 bases from J, the junction kept 11 bases outside the gene matches. The CDR3 loop spans 17 amino acids. The CDR3, as DNA: TGTGCCAGCAGTTTAATTGCTAGCGGGAGCGTTGGTTACGAGCAGTACTTC. Its protein is CASSLIASGSVGYEQYF.

This clonotype was recorded at least ten times. The chain recombines TRBV12-3 or TRBV12-4 with TRBJ2-5, with D possibly TRBD1 on 7 matching bases. CDR3 length: 14 residues. V lost 5 bases, J lost 5 bases, and 15 bases lay in between. Here the CDR3 DNA reads TGTGCCAGCAGTCCTAGGACAGGAGGGGAGACCCAGTACTTC. It codes for CASSPRTGGETQYF.

This clonotype was recorded at least ten times. One end of the junction fails to match germline, which may point to a read error. The chain uses TRBV7-7 and TRBJ2-7, with TRBD2 as a possible D gene (6 bases). This CDR3 region has 13 residues. The V gene's germline CDR1 is SSHAT and CDR2 FNYEAQ (reference sequence). DNA of the CDR3: TGTGCTAGCAGTCCACAGGAGGCGGGGGAGCAGTACTTC. Translated: CASSPQEAGEQYF.

The rearrangement joins TRBV7-8 to TRBJ2-1, with a tentative D call TRBD1 (5 bases). The CDR3 contains 12 residues. The germline gives CDR1 SGHVS, CDR2 FQNEAQ. Trimming left V 5 bases short and J 5 bases short, with 7 bases between. The CDR3: CASSIQDNEQFF. The CDR3, as DNA: TGTGCCAGCAGCATACAGGACAATGAGCAGTTCTTC. The complete variable domain, with remaining parts taken from reference TRBV7-8 and TRBJ2-1, reads GAGVSQSPRYKVAKRGQDVALRCDPISGHVSLFWYQQALGQGPEFLTYFQNEAQLDKSGLPSDRFFAERPEGSVSTLKIQRTQQEDSAVYLCASSIQDNEQFFGPGTRLTVL.

This clonotype was seen a few times. The genes are TRBV7-9 and TRBJ2-1; 9 bases fit TRBD2. The V gene's germline CDR1 is SEHNR and CDR2 FQNEAQ (reference sequence). The junction had 7 bases not matched to a gene; V was cut back by 6 bases and J by 10 bases. The CDR3 extends over 13 amino acids. The CDR3 region has the DNA TGTGCCAGCAGGATAGCGGGAGACGGAGAGCAGTTCTTC. It yields the protein CASRIAGDGEQFF.